This TCR beta chain was profiled in a study of neurological immune-mediated disorders (dated by TCRdb to about 2019). Background for the entire study: Using UMI-based sequencing, the study compared peripheral blood TCR-beta repertoires from patients with HTLV-I-associated myelopathy (HAM/TSP), patients with multiple sclerosis, and healthy controls. The cohort comprised about 70 subjects: approximately 15 HAM/TSP patients, 35 or so multiple sclerosis patients and approximately 20 healthy controls. The roughly 100 TCR-beta libraries included longitudinal samples, technical triplicates and paired sorted CD4+ and CD8+ T-cell subsets alongside PBMC samples. The paper's findings and limits, for the study overall: TCR clonal expansion was greatest in HAM/TSP patients and smallest in MS patients, who ranked below even healthy controls. No identical CDR3 amino acid sequences were found to be shared among expanded clones across subjects, suggesting that TCR-beta repertoires were private in all groups.

Libraries from unsorted PBMCs were made from 2 million PBMCs kept in RNAlater at -80 degrees C until RNA extraction. Peripheral blood was subjected to Ficoll-Hypaque density gradient centrifugation to isolate PBMCs, which were then cryopreserved in liquid nitrogen. cDNA was synthesized by template-switch 5'RACE using a primer with a 10-nucleotide random unique molecular identifier that tagged each TCR transcript. Over 180 million TCR-beta sequences, covering 15-18 subjects, were produced in each sequencing run. Total RNA was extracted with the RNeasy kit. The KAPA Real-time Library Amplification kit was used to amplify TCR-beta VDJ regions with primers targeting the TCR constant region and the 5'RACE anchor. A first PCR added sample indexes and Illumina adaptors, after which a second PCR increased the library yield. After Ampure bead purification, the roughly 650 bp TCR product was size-selected on a 2% E-gel SizeSelection system. Before pooling, library quality was assessed on a Bioanalyzer, concentration was determined with Qubit, and library quantification was performed with the Kapa Library Quantification kit. An Illumina HiSeq 2500 sequenced the libraries paired-end 2 x 150 bp. To increase sequence diversity, roughly 24-32% phiX was spiked into each library pool. The original pipeline was this. Quality-filtered reads were processed with the UMI-based MiGEC pipeline, which removed over 90% of raw TCR sequences during error correction. IMGT germline references were used for aligning VDJ genes, and each clonotype was defined as a unique CDR3 amino acid sequence together with its V-J genes. VDJtools evaluated clonal expansion, Shannon diversity and CDR3 relatedness (CalcPairwiseDistances, ClusterSamples); CLCbio workbench built phylogenetic trees. Using coefficient-of-variation modelling across technical triplicates, the study counted a clone as expanded if it had at least 8 unique UMIs. In TCRdb, the public reads were trimmed at Q25 with fastp and aligned with MiXCR, with productive beta chains retained. Rows matching on CDR3 protein sequence are summarized as one entry with the most common DNA and genes. These V and J calls originate from TCRdb's pipeline instead of the authors' own analysis. Within this sample are some 48,000 distinct CDR3 sequences, with 10% to 13% of them counted one time only. Together, the top ten hold around 20% of the sample.

At least ten counts were recorded for this clonotype. No antigen is known for it. No per-base quality is available; no much larger clone lies one base away. From its cysteine to its phenylalanine, the CDR3 spans 14 amino acids. The entry retains the CDR3 DNA only, 42 bases that are in frame from base 1. Trimming removed 3 bases from V and 8 bases from J; the gene matches leave 3 bases unexplained. The germline V gene yields SGHAT for CDR1 and FQNNGV for CDR2. The sequence is built from TRBV11-2 and TRBJ1-6, and 8 junction bases match TRBD1. This receptor was obtained from a woman aged 40 to 50 with HTLV-1-associated myelopathy (HAM/TSP). Sequencing used PBMCs. The CDR3 in this case is CASSFLQGDSPLHF. The DNA reads TGTGCCAGCAGCTTTTTACAGGGGGATTCACCCCTCCACTTT.